These 3 T cell receptor beta chains share one sample of origin, sequenced in a study of blood T cells in healthy people across ages. A second PCR, run for about 7 to 11 cycles, used a sample-barcoded 5' primer plus a J-beta primer mix. TCRdb used MiXCR to reprocess the 5' RACE reads, holding one entry per CDR3 protein. The sample carries approximately 800,000 distinct CDR3 sequences, 62% recorded once. Sequenced input: blood. The receptors were sampled from a man aged 25 to 40 in good health.

V is TRBV12-3 or TRBV12-4 and J is TRBJ2-5; possible D gene TRBD2, 5 bases. Deletions cut 0 bases from V and 5 bases from J, with 13 bases between. The CDR3 is 15 residues long. The CDR3 DNA sequence: TGTGCCAGCAGTTTAGCGGTTTGGGGAGAGGAGACCCAGTACTTC. It translates to CASSLAVWGEETQYF.

The chain links TRBV7-2 to TRBJ2-3, with D hard to call. The CDR3 is made up of 15 amino acids. Trimming removed 1 base at V and 4 bases at J, with 12 bases between. CDR1 is SGHTA, CDR2 FQGNSA, per germline. This CDR3 reads CASSLGPSLADTQYF. As DNA, the CDR3 is TGTGCCAGCAGCTTAGGGCCCAGTCTAGCAGATACGCAGTATTTT.

This chain uses TRBV29-1 with TRBJ2-5; D is tentatively TRBD1 or TRBD2 (5 bases each). This CDR3 contains 13 residues. V shed 4 bases and J shed 5 bases, with 14 bases lying between them. CDR1 and CDR2 from the germline V gene are SQVTM and ANQGSEA. Here the CDR3 DNA reads TGCAGCGTTGTTGGTGGGGGTCAGGAGACCCAGTACTTC. The encoded protein is CSVVGGGQETQYF.